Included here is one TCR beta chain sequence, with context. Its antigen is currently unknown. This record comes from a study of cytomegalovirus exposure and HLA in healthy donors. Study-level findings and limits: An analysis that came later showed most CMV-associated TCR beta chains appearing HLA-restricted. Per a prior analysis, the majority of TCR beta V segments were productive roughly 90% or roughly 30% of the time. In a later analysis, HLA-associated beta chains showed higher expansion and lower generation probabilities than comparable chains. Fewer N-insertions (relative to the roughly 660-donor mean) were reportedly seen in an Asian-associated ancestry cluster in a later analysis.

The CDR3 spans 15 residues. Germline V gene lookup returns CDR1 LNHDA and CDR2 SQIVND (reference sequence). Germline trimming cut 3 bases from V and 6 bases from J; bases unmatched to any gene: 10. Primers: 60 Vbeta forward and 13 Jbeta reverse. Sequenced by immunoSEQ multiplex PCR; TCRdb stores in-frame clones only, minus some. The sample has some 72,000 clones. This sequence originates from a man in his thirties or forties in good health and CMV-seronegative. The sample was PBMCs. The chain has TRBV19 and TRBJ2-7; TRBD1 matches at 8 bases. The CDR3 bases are TGTGCCAGTAGTATGATGACCGGGACAGGAGGCGAGCAGTACTTC. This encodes CASSMMTGTGGEQYF.